The entry below describes one T cell receptor (beta chain). Its matching antigen is unknown. The sample comes from a study of cytomegalovirus exposure and HLA in healthy donors. Study outcomes and limitations: Roughly even sequencing depth across donors was the assumption behind the presence/absence analyses. A later analysis revealed that TCR association rates differed between HLA loci, peaking at DRB1 and bottoming out at HLA-C.

The PCR employed 60 Vbeta primers together with 13 Jbeta primers. Sequencing was performed with immunoSEQ multiplex PCR; in TCRdb, only in-frame clones are kept and a portion is missing. The sample consists of roughly 90,000 clones, 80% of them appearing once. This CDR3 has 19 residues. Looked up from germline, CDR1 is MNHNS and CDR2 is SASEGT. Deletions cut 3 bases from V and 6 bases from J, with 29 bases between. Donors sampled were nominally healthy, though unrecorded immune exposures were likely. The chain joins TRBV6-1 to TRBJ1-2, with D possibly matching TRBD1 (6 bases). The receptor's source is a young man in good health and CMV-seronegative. The sample consisted of PBMCs. Here the CDR3 reads CASSDPTPRCWGGADGYTF. DNA for the CDR3: TGTGCCAGCAGTGACCCCACCCCAAGGTGTTGGGGGGGGGCTGATGGCTACACCTTC.